The sequence of this T cell receptor beta chain was determined in a study of shared clonotypes between healthy human individuals. This clone was picked up one time. The CDR3 runs 12 residues. V trimming: 6 bases; J trimming: 3 bases; junction bases outside the gene matches: 1. From germline, CDR1 is MNHEY and CDR2 SVGAGI. The assay was immunoSEQ multiplex PCR, and TCRdb's table has in-frame clones only and misses some. This table holds approximately 530,000 clones, around 95% found once. This chain uses TRBV6-5 with TRBJ2-7; 8 nucleotides line up with TRBD1. Sequenced sample: naive CD4+ T cells sorted from blood. Subset meaning: CD45RA+ positively selected. The receptor was derived from a woman in her thirties in good health. In nucleotides, the CDR3 is TGTGCCAGCAGCGACAGGGGCTACGAGCAGTACTTC. This gives the protein CASSDRGYEQYF.